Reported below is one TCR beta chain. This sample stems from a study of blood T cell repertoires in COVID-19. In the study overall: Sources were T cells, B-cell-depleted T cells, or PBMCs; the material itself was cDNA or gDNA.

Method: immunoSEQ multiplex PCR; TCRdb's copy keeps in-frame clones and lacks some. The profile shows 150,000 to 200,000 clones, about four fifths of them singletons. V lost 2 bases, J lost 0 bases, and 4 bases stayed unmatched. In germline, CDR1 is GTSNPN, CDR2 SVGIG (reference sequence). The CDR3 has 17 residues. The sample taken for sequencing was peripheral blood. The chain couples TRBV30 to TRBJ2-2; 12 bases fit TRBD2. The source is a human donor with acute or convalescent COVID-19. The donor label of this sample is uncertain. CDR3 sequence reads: CAWSHGLAGSNTGELFF. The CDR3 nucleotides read TGTGCCTGGAGTCACGGACTAGCGGGGTCGAACACCGGGGAGCTGTTTTTT. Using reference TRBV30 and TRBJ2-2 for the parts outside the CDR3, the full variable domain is SQTIHQWPATLVQPVGSPLSLECTVEGTSNPNLYWYRQAAGRGLQLLFYSVGIGQISSEVPQNLSASRPQDRQFILSSKKLLLSDSGFYLCAWSHGLAGSNTGELFFGEGSRLTVL.